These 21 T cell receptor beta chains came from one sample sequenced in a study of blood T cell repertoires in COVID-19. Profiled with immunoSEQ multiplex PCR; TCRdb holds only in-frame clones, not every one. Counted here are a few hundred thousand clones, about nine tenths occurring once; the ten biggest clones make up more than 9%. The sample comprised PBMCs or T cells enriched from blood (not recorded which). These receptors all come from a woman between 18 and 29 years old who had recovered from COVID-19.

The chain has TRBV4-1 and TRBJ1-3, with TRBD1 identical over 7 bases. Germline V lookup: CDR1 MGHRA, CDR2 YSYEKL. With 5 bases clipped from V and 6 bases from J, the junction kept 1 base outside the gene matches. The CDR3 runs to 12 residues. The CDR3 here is CASSGTENTIYF. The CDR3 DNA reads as TGCGCCAGCAGCGGGACAGAAAACACCATATATTTT.

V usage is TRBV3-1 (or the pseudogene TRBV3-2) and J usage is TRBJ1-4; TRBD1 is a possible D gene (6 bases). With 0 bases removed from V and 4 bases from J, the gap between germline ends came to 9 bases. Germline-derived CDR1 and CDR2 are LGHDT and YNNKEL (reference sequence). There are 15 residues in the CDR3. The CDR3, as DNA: TGTGCCAGCAGCCAAGACAGGGGCTTTAATGAAAAACTGTTTTTT. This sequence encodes CASSQDRGFNEKLFF.

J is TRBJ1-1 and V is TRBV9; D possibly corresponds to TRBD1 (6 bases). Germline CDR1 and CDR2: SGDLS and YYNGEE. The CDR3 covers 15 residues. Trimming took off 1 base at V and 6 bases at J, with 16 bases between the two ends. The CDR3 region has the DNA TGTGCCAGCAGCGTACAGGGAGCAGGGGCAGCTGAAGCTTTCTTT. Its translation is CASSVQGAGAAEAFF.

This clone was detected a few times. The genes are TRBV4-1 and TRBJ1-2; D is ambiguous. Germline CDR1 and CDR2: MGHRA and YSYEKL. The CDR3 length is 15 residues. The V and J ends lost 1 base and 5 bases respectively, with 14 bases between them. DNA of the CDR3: TGCGCCAGCAGCCAAGCGGGAGGGAGAGGATATGGCTACACCTTC. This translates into CASSQAGGRGYGYTF.

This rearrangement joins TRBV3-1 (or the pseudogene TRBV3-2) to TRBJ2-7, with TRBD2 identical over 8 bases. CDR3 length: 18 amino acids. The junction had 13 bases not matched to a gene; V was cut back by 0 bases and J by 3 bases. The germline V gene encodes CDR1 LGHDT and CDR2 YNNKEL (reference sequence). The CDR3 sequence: CASSQDSYGTSGFYEQYF. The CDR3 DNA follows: TGTGCCAGCAGCCAAGATAGCTACGGAACTAGCGGCTTCTACGAGCAGTACTTC.

DNA for the CDR3: TGTGCCAGTAGTATAGACGGGGGAGGGGGGAATGAGCAGTTCTTC. Its translation is CASSIDGGGGNEQFF. The genes are TRBV19 and TRBJ2-1; TRBD2 might be the D (7 bases). The CDR3 is made up of 15 amino acids. In germline, CDR1 is LNHDA, CDR2 SQIVND (reference sequence). With 0 bases removed from V and 7 bases from J, the gap between germline ends came to 13 bases.

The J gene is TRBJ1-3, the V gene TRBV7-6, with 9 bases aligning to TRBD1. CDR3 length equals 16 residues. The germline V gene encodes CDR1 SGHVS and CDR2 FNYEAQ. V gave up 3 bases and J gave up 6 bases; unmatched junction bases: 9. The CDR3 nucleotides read TGTGCCAGCAGCTTCCTAGGACAGGGGAGGGAAAACACCATATATTTT. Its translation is CASSFLGQGRENTIYF.

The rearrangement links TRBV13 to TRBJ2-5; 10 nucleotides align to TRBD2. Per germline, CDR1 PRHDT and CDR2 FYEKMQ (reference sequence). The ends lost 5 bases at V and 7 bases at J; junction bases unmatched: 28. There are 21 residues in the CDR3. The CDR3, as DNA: TGTGCCAGCAGCGAGCCCCCAAAAATACCCGCGGCTAGCGGGAGAGGTGGGACCCAGTACTTC. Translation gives CASSEPPKIPAASGRGGTQYF.

The chain's CDR3 is CASSLEEQTSSYEQYF. The CDR3 DNA reads TGTGCCAGCAGCTTGGAAGAACAGACGAGCTCCTACGAGCAGTACTTC. The chain recombines TRBV5-4 with TRBJ2-7; D is uncertain. CDR1 and CDR2 (germline): SGHNT, YYREEE (reference sequence). V was clipped by 0 bases and J by 0 bases, with 13 bases between them. The CDR3 consists of 16 residues.

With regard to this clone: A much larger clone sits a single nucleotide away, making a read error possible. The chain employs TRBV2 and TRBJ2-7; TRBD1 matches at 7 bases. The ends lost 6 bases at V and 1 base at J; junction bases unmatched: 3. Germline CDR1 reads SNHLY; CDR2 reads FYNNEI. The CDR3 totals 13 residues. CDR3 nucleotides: TGTGCCAGCAGGGGGGACAGTTCCTACGAGCAGTACTTC. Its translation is CASRGDSSYEQYF.

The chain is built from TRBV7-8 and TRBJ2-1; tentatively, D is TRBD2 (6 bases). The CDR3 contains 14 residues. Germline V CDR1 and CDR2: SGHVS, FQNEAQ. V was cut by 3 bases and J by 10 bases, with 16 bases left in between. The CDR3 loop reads CASSLGRGSEEQFF. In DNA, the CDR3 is TGTGCCAGCAGCTTGGGGCGGGGTTCGGAGGAGCAGTTCTTC.

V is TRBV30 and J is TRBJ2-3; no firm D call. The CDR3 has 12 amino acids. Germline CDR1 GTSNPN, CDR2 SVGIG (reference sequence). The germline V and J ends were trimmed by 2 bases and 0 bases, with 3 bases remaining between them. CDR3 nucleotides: TGTGCCTGGAGTCTAAGCACAGATACGCAGTATTTT. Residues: CAWSLSTDTQYF.

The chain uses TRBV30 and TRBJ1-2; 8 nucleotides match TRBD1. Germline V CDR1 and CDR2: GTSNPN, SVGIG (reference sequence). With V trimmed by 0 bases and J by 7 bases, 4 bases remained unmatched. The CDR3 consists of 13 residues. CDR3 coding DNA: TGTGCCTGGAGTGTAGTCGGGACAGGTGGCTACACCTTC. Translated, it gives CAWSVVGTGGYTF.

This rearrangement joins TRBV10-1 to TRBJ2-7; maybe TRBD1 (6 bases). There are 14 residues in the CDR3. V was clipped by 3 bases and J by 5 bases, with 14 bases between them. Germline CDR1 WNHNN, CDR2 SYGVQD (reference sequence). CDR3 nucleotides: TGCGCCAGCAGTGATTTTACAGGGTCCCACGAGCAGTACTTC. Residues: CASSDFTGSHEQYF.

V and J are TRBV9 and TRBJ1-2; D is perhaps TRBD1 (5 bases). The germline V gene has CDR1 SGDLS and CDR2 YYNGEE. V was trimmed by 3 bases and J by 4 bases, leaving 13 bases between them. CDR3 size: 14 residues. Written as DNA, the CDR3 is TGTGCCAGCAGCGAATCACCCGACAGCTATGGCTACACCTTC. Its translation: CASSESPDSYGYTF.

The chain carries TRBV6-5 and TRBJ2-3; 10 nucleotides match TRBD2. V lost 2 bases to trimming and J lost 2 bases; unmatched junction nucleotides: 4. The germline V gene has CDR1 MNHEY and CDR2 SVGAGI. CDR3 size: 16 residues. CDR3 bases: TGTGCCAGCAGTTACGGACTAGCGGCGCCCACAGATACGCAGTATTTT. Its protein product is CASSYGLAAPTDTQYF.

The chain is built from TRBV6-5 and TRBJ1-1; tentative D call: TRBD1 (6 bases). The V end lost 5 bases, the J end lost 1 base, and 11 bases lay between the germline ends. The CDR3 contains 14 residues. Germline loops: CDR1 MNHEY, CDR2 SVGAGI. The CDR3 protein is CASSIKTGNTEAFF. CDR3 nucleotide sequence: TGTGCCAGCAGTATTAAGACAGGGAACACTGAAGCTTTCTTT.

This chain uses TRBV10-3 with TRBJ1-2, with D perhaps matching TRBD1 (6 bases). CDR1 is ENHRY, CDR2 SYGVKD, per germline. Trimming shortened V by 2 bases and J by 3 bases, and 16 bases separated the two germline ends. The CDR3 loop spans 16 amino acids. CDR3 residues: CAISEVDSTSYYGYTF. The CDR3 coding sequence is TGTGCCATCAGTGAGGTGGACAGTACCTCATACTATGGCTACACCTTC.

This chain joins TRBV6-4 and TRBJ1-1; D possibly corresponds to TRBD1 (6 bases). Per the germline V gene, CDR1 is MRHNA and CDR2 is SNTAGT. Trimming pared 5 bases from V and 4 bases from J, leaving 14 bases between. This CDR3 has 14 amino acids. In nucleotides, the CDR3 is TGTGCCAGCAGTACACAGGGAGACTCCACTGAAGCTTTCTTT. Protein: CASSTQGDSTEAFF.

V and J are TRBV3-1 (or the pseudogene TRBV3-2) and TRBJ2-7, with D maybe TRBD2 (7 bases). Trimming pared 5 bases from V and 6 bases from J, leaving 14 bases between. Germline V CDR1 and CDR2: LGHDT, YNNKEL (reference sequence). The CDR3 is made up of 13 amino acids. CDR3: CASSGAGALEQYF. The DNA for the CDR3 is TGTGCCAGCAGCGGGGCGGGGGCCCTCGAGCAGTACTTC.

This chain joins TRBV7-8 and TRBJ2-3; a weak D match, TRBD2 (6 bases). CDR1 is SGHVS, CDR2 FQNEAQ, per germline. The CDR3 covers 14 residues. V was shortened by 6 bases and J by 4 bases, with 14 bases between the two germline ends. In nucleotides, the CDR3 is TGTGCCAGCAGGGAGGGCAGGATCGCAGATACGCAGTATTTT. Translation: CASREGRIADTQYF. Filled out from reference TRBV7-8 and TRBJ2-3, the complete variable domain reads GAGVSQSPRYKVAKRGQDVALRCDPISGHVSLFWYQQALGQGPEFLTYFQNEAQLDKSGLPSDRFFAERPEGSVSTLKIQRTQQEDSAVYLCASREGRIADTQYFGPGTRLTVL.